This TCR beta chain appears in the sequencing data of a study of blood T cell repertoires in COVID-19. Methods used by the authors: For nucleated cells, counts were estimated from reference gene primer amplification. TCRdb's table, derived via immunoSEQ multiplex PCR, lists solely in-frame clones and lacks some. V and J calls plus clone size are reproduced from that table; the DNA served to infer D and trimming. The sample consists of just under 250,000 clones, around 86% of them appearing once. The CDR3 is made up of 17 amino acids. V lost 2 bases to trimming and J lost 3 bases; unmatched junction nucleotides: 7. The germline V gene encodes CDR1 SGHVS and CDR2 FQNEAQ.

Sample: peripheral blood. The TCR sequence derives from a woman in her twenties or thirties who had recovered from COVID-19. The rearrangement uses TRBV7-8 and TRBJ1-5; TRBD1 aligns across 10 bases. The CDR3 DNA reads TGTGCCAGCAGCTTACTGAGGGGACAGGGGCTCAATCAGCCCCAGCATTTT. It translates to CASSLLRGQGLNQPQHF.